The text below deals with one T cell receptor beta chain. The antigen remains unidentified. The CDR3 is made up of 11 amino acids. Germline V gene lookup returns CDR1 MNHEY and CDR2 SVGAGI. The ends were cut back, 4 bases at V and 11 bases at J, with 11 bases in the middle. The entry originates in a study of OX40 agonist ivuxolimab in advanced cancers. Study-level background: Prior checkpoint blockade (anti-PD-1, anti-PD-L1 or anti-CTLA-4) was permitted; around 37% had it.

This table comes from immunoSEQ multiplex PCR, and its TCRdb copy is limited to in-frame clones, with some not included. The table has approximately 80,000 clones, roughly 84% seen once. Findings and caveats of the study: CD4+ and CD8+ blood T cells expanded clonally by week 6 at 0.1 to 3.0 mg/kg. More expanded clones were seen, on average, in CD8+ T cells than in CD4+.

The chain links TRBV6-5 to TRBJ1-1; D ambiguous. The sample here was CD4+ or CD8+ T cells sorted from blood, taken in a trial of the OX40 agonist ivuxolimab. The source is an adult with an advanced solid tumor such as melanoma, head and neck, liver or kidney cancer. CDR3 in DNA: TGTGCCAGCAGTTCTCTTAGCGAGGCTTTCTTT. Translating it yields CASSSLSEAFF.